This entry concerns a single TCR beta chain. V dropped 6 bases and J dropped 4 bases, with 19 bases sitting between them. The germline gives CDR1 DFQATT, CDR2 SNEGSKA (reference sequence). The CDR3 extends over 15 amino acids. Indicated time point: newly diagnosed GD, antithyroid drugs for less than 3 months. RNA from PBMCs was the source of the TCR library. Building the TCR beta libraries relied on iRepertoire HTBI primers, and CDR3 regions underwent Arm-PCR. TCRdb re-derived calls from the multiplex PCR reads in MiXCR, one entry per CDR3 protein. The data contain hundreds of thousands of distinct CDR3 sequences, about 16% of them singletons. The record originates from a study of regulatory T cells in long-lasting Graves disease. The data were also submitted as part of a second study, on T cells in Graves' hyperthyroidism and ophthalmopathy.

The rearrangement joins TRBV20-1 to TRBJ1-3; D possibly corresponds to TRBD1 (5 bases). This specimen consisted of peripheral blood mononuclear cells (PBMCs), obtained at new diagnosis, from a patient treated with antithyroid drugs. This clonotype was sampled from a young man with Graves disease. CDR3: CSARAPGTLGNTIYF. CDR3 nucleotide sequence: TGCAGTGCCCGAGCCCCAGGGACGTTGGGAAACACCATATATTTT.